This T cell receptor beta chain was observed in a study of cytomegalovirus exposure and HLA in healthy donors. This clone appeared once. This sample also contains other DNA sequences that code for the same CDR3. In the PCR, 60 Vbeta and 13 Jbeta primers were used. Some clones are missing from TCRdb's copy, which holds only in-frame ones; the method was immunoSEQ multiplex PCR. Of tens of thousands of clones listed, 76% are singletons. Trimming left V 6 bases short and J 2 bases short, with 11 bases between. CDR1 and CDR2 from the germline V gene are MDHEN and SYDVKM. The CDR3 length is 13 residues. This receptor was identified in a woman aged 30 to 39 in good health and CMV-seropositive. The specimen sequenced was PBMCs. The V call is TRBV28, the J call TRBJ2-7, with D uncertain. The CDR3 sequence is CASSLTNTYEQYF. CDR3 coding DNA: TGTGCCAGCAGCTTAACTAATACCTACGAGCAGTACTTC.